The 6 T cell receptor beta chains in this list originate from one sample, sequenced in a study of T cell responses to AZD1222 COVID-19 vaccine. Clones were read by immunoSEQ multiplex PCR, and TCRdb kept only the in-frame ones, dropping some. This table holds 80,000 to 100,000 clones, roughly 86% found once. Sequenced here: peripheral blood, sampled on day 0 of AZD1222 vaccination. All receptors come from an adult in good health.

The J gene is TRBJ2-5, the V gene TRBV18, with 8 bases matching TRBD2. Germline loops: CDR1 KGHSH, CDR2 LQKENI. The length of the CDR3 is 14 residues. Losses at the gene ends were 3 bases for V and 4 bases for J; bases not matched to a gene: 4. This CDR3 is CASSPVAGRETQYF. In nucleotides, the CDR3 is TGTGCCAGCTCACCCGTAGCGGGACGAGAGACCCAGTACTTC.

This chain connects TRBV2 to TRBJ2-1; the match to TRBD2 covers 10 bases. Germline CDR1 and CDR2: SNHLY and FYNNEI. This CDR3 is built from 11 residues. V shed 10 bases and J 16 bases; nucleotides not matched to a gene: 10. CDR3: CATRQREGFFF. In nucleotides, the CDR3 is TGTGCCACCAGACAGCGGGAGGGGTTCTTCTTC.

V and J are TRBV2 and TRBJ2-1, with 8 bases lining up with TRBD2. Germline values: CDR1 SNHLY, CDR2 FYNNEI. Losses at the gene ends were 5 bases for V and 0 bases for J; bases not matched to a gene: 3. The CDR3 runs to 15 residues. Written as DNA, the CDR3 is TGTGCCAGCAGTAAAGGGACTAGCTCCTACAATGAGCAGTTCTTC. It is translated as CASSKGTSSYNEQFF.

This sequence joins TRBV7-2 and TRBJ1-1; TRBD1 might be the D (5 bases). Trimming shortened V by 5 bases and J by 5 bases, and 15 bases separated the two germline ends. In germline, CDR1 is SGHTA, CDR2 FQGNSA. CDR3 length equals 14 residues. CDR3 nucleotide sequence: TGTGCCAGCAGCCGCAGGGTAGGGGTAACTGAAGCTTTCTTT. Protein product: CASSRRVGVTEAFF.

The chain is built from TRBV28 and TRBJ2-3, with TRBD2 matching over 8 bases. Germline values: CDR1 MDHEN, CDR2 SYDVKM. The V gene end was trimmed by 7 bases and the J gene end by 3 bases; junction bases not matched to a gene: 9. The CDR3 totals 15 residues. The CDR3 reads CASNRGGRGTDTQYF. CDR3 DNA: TGTGCCAGCAACCGGGGGGGCAGGGGTACAGATACGCAGTATTTT.

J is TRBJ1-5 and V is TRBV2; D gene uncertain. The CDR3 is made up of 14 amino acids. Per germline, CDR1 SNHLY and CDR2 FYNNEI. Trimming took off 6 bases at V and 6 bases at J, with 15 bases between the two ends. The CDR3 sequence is CASSGGNWRQPQHF. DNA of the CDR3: TGTGCCAGCAGCGGAGGGAACTGGCGTCAGCCCCAGCATTTT.